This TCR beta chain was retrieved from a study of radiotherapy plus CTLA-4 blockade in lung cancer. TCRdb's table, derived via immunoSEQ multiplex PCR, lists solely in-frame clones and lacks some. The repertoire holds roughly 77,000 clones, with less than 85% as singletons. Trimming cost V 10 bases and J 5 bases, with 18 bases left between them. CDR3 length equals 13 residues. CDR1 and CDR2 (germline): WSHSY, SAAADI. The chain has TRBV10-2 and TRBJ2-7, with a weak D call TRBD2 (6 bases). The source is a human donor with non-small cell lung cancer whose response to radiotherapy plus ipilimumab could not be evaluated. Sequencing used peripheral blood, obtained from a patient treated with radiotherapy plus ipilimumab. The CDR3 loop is CAIYTSTENEQYF. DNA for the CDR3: TGCGCCATCTATACTAGCACTGAAAACGAGCAGTACTTC.